The 11 T cell receptor beta chains below come from one sample, sequenced in a study of chemoradiotherapy in HPV16-positive cancers. TCRdb's table, derived via immunoSEQ multiplex PCR, lists solely in-frame clones and lacks some. The sample contains 40,000 or so clones, under 80% of which appear only once. Specimen: blood, collected from a patient who underwent chemoradiotherapy. All receptors derive from a human donor with HPV-associated anogenital cancer.

The chain employs TRBV7-3 and TRBJ2-7; a weak D match, TRBD1 (5 bases). The CDR3 runs to 14 residues. The germline V gene encodes CDR1 SGHTA and CDR2 FQGTGA. The V gene lost 8 bases and the J gene lost 1 base, with 15 bases spanning the gap. This chain's CDR3 is CASCDRVFSYEQYF. As DNA, the CDR3 is TGTGCCAGCTGCGACAGAGTTTTTTCCTACGAGCAGTACTTC. The full variable domain, rest sourced from reference TRBV7-3 and TRBJ2-7, is GAGVSQTPSNKVTEKGKYVELRCDPISGHTALYWYRQSLGQGPEFLIYFQGTGAADDSGLPNDRFFAVRPEGSVSTLKIQRTERGDSAVYLCASCDRVFSYEQYFGPGTRLTVT.

This clone was detected a few times. The chain employs TRBV4-1 and TRBJ1-2, with 11 positions matching TRBD1. With V trimmed by 5 bases and J by 8 bases, 4 bases remained unmatched. The V gene's germline CDR1 is MGHRA and CDR2 YSYEKL. The CDR3 runs to 13 residues. The chain's CDR3 is CASSKDRGQGYTF. In DNA form, the CDR3 reads TGCGCCAGCAGCAAGGACAGGGGGCAAGGCTACACCTTC.

The chain has TRBV5-8 and TRBJ2-1; the match to TRBD2 covers 14 bases. V shed 0 bases, J shed 2 bases, and the junction held 7 bases outside the gene matches. The CDR3 covers 19 residues. Germline CDR1 is SGHTS and CDR2 is YDEGEE. The CDR3 loop is CASSLVGLAGAVPYNEQFF. CDR3 DNA sequence: TGTGCCAGCAGCTTGGTGGGACTAGCGGGGGCCGTCCCCTACAATGAGCAGTTCTTC.

The V and J genes are TRBV29-1 and TRBJ1-2; D gene unclear. The V and J ends lost 4 bases and 1 base respectively, with 16 bases between them. CDR1 is SQVTM, CDR2 ANQGSEA, per germline. This CDR3 region has 15 residues. CDR3 in amino acids: CSVAKPGSGNYGYTF. The CDR3 DNA sequence: TGCAGCGTTGCTAAGCCGGGATCGGGTAACTATGGCTACACCTTC.

The chain links TRBV14 to TRBJ1-3, with 7 bases aligning to TRBD1. The V gene end was trimmed by 2 bases and the J gene end by 0 bases; junction bases not matched to a gene: 10. The CDR3 runs 18 residues. CDR1 and CDR2 (germline): SGHDN, FVKESK. CDR3 DNA: TGTGCCAGCAGCCAATGGGCGAGGAGGGGGCCCTCTGGAAACACCATATATTTT. It specifies CASSQWARRGPSGNTIYF. The full variable domain, rest sourced from reference TRBV14 and TRBJ1-3, is EAGVTQFPSHSVIEKGQTVTLRCDPISGHDNLYWYRRVMGKEIKFLLHFVKESKQDESGMPNNRFLAERTGGTYSTLKVQPAELEDSGVYFCASSQWARRGPSGNTIYFGEGSWLTVV.

This clone was recorded a few times. The rearrangement joins TRBV5-6 to TRBJ1-2; D ambiguous. Germline loops: CDR1 SGHDT, CDR2 YYEEEE. Trimming cost V 3 bases and J 6 bases, with 15 bases left between them. The CDR3 runs to 14 residues. The CDR3 loop reads CASSSGRTLHGYTF. CDR3 bases: TGTGCCAGCAGCTCCGGACGGACCCTCCATGGCTACACCTTC.

By sample fraction, this clone is medium-sized. The CDR3 loop reads CGIQDPAYGGYTF. In DNA, the CDR3 is TGTGGGATACAGGATCCGGCGTACGGCGGCTACACCTTC. The chain employs TRBV19 and TRBJ1-2; TRBD1 might be the D (5 bases). Germline V gene data show CDR1 as LNHDA and CDR2 as SQIVND (reference sequence). The CDR3 spans 13 residues.

The chain joins TRBV6-5 to TRBJ2-1; no reliable D call. The CDR3 totals 13 residues. CDR1 and CDR2 from the germline V gene are MNHEY and SVGAGI. Trimming stripped 6 bases from V and 8 bases from J, with 14 bases between. This CDR3 reads CASRQSLAHEQFF. In DNA, the CDR3 is TGTGCCAGCAGACAGTCCTTGGCGCATGAGCAGTTCTTC.

This rearrangement joins TRBV5-4 to TRBJ1-2; 7 bases fit TRBD1. CDR1 is SGHNT and CDR2 is YYREEE in the germline V gene (reference sequence). Unmatched junction bases numbered 9, after V lost 6 bases and J lost 4 bases. The CDR3 sequence is 14 residues long. CDR3 bases: TGTGCCAGCACCCAGGGGGTGGTCGCCTATGGCTACACCTTC. Translating gives CASTQGVVAYGYTF.

The rearrangement joins TRBV5-1 to TRBJ2-1, with D tentatively TRBD1 or TRBD2 (5 bases each). Trimming shortened V by 0 bases and J by 4 bases, and 11 bases separated the two germline ends. There are 15 residues in the CDR3. In germline, CDR1 is SGHRS, CDR2 YFSETQ. CDR3 DNA sequence: TGCGCCAGCAGCTTGGGGGGGACGGAGTACAATGAGCAGTTCTTC. This encodes CASSLGGTEYNEQFF.

This chain uses TRBV7-2 with TRBJ2-7, with 8 bases lining up with TRBD2. The CDR3 sequence is 15 residues long. The V gene's germline CDR1 is SGHTA and CDR2 FQGNSA. Trimming at V came to 0 bases and at J to 1 base, leaving 2 bases not matched to a gene. CDR3 nucleotides: TGTGCCAGCAGCTTAGCCGGGGGGGGTTCCTACGAGCAGTACTTC. Its protein is CASSLAGGGSYEQYF.